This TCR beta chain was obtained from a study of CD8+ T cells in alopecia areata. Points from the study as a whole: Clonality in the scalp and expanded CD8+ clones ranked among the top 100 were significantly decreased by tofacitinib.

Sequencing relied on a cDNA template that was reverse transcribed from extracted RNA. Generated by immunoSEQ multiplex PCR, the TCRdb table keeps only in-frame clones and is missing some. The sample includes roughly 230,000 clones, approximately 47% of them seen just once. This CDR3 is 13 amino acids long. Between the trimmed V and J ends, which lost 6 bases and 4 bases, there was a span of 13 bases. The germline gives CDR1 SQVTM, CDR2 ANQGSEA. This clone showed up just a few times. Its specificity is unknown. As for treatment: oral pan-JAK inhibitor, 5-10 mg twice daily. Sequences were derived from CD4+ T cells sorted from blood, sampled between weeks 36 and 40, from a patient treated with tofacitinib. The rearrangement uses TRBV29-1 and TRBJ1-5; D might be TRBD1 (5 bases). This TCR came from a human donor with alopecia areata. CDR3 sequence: CSVRDDENQPQHF. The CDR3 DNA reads TGCAGCGTCCGGGACGACGAAAATCAGCCCCAGCATTTT.